This TCR beta chain was sequenced in a study of blood T cell repertoires in COVID-19. The data were produced by immunoSEQ multiplex PCR, yet TCRdb's version contains in-frame clones alone and is incomplete. The sample has roughly 130,000 clones, 84% seen once. Germline V gene lookup returns CDR1 SNHLY and CDR2 FYNNEI. Trimming removed 6 bases at V and 4 bases at J, with 7 bases between. This CDR3 is built from 12 residues. This chain uses TRBV2 with TRBJ1-5; weak D call: TRBD1 (5 bases). Source material: PBMCs or T cells enriched from blood (not recorded which). The sequence was obtained from a woman aged 45 to 65 with acute COVID-19. CDR3 sequence: CASRGDNQPQHF. The DNA for the CDR3 is TGTGCCAGCAGAGGGGATAATCAGCCCCAGCATTTT.